This T cell receptor beta chain derives from a study of blood T cells in healthy people across ages. This clonotype has only a few counts. Healthy Russian Caucasian donors spanned ages about 6 to 95 years. PBMCs, at least 7 million per sample, were isolated. The second PCR ran roughly 6 to 12 cycles with a sample-barcoded 5' primer and J-beta primers. All cDNA molecules were each tagged by a template-switch adaptor with 12 random nucleotides. TCRdb fed the 5' RACE reads into MiXCR, producing one record per CDR3 protein. This sample has over 1,500,000 distinct CDR3 sequences, with just under 50% found just once. Trimming shortened V by 5 bases and J by 7 bases, and 14 bases separated the two germline ends. Per germline, CDR1 SEHNR and CDR2 FQNEAQ (reference sequence). CDR3 length equals 13 residues.

The source material was blood. The rearrangement links TRBV7-9 to TRBJ2-5; D is possibly TRBD2 (6 bases). This receptor was identified in a middle-aged woman in good health. In DNA form, the CDR3 reads TGTGCCAGCAGCCCTACGGAGGGGAGGACCCAGTACTTC. This encodes CASSPTEGRTQYF.